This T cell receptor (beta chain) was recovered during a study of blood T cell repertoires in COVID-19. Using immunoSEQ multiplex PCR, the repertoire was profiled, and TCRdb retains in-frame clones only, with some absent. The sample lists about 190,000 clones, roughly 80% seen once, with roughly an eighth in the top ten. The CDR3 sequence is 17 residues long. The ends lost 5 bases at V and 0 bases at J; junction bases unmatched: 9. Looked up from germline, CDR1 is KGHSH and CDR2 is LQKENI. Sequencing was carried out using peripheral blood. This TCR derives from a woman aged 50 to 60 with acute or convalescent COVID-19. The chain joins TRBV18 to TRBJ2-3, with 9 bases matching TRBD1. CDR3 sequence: CASSNLGQGVSTDTQYF. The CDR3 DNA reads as TGTGCCAGCTCAAATTTGGGACAGGGAGTTAGCACAGATACGCAGTATTTT. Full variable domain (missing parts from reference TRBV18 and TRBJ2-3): NAGVMQNPRHLVRRRGQEARLRCSPMKGHSHVYWYRQLPEEGLKFMVYLQKENIIDESGMPKERFSAEFPKEGPSILRIQQVVRGDSAAYFCASSNLGQGVSTDTQYFGPGTRLTVL.